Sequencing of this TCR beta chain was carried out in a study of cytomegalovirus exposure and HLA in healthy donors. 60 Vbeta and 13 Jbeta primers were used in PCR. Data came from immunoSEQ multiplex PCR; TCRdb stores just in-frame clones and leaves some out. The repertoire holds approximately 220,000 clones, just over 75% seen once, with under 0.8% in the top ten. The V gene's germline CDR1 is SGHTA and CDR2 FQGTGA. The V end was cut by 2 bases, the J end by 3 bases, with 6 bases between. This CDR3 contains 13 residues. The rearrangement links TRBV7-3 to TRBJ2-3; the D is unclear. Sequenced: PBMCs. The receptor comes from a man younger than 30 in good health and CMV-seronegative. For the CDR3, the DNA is TGTGCCAGCAGCTTAGTCGGTACAGATACGCAGTATTTT. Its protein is CASSLVGTDTQYF. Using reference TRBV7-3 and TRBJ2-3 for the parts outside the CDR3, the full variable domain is GAGVSQTPSNKVTEKGKYVELRCDPISGHTALYWYRQSLGQGPEFLIYFQGTGAADDSGLPNDRFFAVRPEGSVSTLKIQRTERGDSAVYLCASSLVGTDTQYFGPGTRLTVL.